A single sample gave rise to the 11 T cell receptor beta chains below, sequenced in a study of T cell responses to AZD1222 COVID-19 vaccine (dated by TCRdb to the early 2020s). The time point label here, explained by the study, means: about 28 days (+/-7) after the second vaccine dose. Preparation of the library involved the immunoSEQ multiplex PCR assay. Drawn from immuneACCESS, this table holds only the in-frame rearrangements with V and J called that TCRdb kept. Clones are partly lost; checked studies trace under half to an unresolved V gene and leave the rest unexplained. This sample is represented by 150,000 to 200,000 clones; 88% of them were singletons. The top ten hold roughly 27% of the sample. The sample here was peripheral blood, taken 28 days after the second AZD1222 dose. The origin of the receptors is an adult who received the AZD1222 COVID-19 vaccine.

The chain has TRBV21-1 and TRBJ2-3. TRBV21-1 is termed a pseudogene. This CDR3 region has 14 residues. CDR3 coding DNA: TGTGCCAGCAGACTTGTGAACACACGAGATACGCAGTATTTT. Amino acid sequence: CASRLVNTRDTQYF.

The CDR3 region has the DNA TGTGCCAGCAGTTACTCATCCGGGGCAAATGGCTACACCTTC. This translates into CASSYSSGANGYTF. The chain is built from TRBV6-5 and TRBJ1-2; a possible D gene is TRBD1 (5 bases). V was pared by 0 bases and J by 6 bases, with 11 bases between. Looked up from germline, CDR1 is MNHEY and CDR2 is SVGAGI. The CDR3 is 14 residues long.

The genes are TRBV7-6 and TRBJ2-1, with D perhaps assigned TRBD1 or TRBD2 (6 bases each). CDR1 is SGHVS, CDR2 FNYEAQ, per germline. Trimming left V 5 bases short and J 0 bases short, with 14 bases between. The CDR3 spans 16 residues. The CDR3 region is CASSTTGGPSYNEQFF. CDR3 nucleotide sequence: TGTGCCAGCAGCACGACCGGGGGCCCCTCCTACAATGAGCAGTTCTTC.

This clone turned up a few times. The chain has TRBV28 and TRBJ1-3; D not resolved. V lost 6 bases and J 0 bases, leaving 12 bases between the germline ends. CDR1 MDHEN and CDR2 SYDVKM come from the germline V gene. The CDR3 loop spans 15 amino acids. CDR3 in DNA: TGTGCCAGCAGCCTCGCTTTGATCTCTGGAAACACCATATATTTT. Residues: CASSLALISGNTIYF. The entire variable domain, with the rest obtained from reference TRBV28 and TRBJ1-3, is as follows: DVKVTQSSRYLVKRTGEKVFLECVQDMDHENMFWYRQDPGLGLRLIYFSYDVKMKEKGDIPEGYSVSREKKERFSLILESASTNQTSMYLCASSLALISGNTIYFGEGSWLTVV.

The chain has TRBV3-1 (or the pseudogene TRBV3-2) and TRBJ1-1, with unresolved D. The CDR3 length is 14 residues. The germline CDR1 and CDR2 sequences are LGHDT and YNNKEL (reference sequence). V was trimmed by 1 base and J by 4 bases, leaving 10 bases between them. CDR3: CASSQGQASTEAFF. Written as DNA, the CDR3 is TGTGCCAGCAGCCAAGGTCAGGCGAGCACTGAAGCTTTCTTT.

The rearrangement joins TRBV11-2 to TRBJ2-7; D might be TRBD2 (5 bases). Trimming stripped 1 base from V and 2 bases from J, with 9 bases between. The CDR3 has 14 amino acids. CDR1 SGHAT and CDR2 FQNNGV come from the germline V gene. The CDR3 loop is CASSLVQRPYEQYF. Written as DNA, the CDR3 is TGTGCCAGCAGCTTAGTCCAGCGGCCCTACGAGCAGTACTTC.

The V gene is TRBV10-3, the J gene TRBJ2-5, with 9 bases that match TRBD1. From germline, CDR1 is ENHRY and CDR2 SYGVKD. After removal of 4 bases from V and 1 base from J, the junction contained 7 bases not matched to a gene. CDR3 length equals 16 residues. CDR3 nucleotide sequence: TGTGCCATCAGTGCGGACAGGGGCAAGCCCCAAGAGACCCAGTACTTC. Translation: CAISADRGKPQETQYF.

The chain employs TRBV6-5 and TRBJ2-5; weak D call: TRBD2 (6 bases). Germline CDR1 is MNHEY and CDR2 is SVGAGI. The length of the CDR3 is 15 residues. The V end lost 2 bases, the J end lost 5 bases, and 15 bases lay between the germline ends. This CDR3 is CASSYEGGRRETQYF. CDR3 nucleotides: TGTGCCAGCAGTTACGAGGGAGGCCGGCGGGAGACCCAGTACTTC.

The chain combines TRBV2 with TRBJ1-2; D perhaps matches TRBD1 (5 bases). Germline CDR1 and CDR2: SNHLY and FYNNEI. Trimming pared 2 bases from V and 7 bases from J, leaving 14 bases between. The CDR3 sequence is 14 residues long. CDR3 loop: CASSERQLSVGYTF. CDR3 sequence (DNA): TGTGCCAGCAGTGAAAGACAGCTCTCGGTTGGCTACACCTTC.

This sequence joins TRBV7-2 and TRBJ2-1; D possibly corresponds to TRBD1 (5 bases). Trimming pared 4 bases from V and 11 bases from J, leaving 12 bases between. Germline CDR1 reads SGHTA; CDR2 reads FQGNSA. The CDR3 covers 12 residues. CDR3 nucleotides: TGTGCCAGCAGCTCCGGACGGACACAGCAGTTCTTC. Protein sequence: CASSSGRTQQFF.

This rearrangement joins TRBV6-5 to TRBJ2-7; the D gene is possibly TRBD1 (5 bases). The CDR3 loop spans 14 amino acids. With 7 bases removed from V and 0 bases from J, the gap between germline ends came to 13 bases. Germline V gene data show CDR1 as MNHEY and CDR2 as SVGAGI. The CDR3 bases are TGTGCCAGCAAGGGGCAGGGTACCTCCTACGAGCAGTACTTC. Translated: CASKGQGTSYEQYF.